These 29 T cell receptor beta chains share one sample of origin, sequenced in a study of brain T cells in children with intractable seizures. Clones were sequenced by immunoSEQ multiplex PCR, and TCRdb holds only the in-frame ones, with some missing. The sample lists approximately 77,000 clones; about 92% were seen once. The sample in question was peripheral blood, obtained at surgery. The source of these receptors is a boy in the first two years of life with tuberous sclerosis and intractable seizures.

This sequence joins TRBV9 and TRBJ1-1; D ambiguous. The CDR3 length is 13 residues. V lost 3 bases to trimming and J lost 1 base, with 7 bases between them. Germline V gives CDR1 SGDLS, CDR2 YYNGEE. DNA of the CDR3: TGTGCCAGCAGCGGAAGTGGGAACACTGAAGCTTTCTTT. Translated, it gives CASSGSGNTEAFF. Full variable domain (outside the CDR3, taken from reference TRBV9 and TRBJ1-1): DSGVTQTPKHLITATGQRVTLRCSPRSGDLSVYWYQQSLDQGLQFLIQYYNGEERAKGNILERFSAQQFPDLHSELNLSSLELGDSALYFCASSGSGNTEAFFGQGTRLTVV.

This clone was counted once. The V and J genes are TRBV19 and TRBJ2-5; maybe TRBD2 (5 bases). Trimming left V 1 base short and J 5 bases short, with 11 bases between. Per the germline V gene, CDR1 is LNHDA and CDR2 is SQIVND (reference sequence). The CDR3 length is 14 residues. The CDR3 loop is CASSIAFWEETQYF. The CDR3 DNA reads TGTGCCAGTAGTATAGCCTTCTGGGAGGAGACCCAGTACTTC.

The V call is TRBV18, the J call TRBJ2-7; D is unresolved. This CDR3 spans 12 amino acids. Germline-derived CDR1 and CDR2 are KGHSH and LQKENI. Between the trimmed V and J ends, which lost 4 bases and 3 bases, there was a span of 7 bases. The CDR3 spells CASSRDGYEQYF. In DNA form, the CDR3 reads TGTGCCAGCTCACGCGACGGCTACGAGCAGTACTTC.

The rearrangement uses TRBV12-3 or TRBV12-4 and TRBJ1-2; D is possibly TRBD1 (5 bases). The CDR3 extends over 12 amino acids. V lost 8 bases and J 8 bases, leaving 15 bases between the germline ends. The CDR3 protein is CASADSGKGYTF. CDR3 bases: TGTGCCAGCGCCGATTCAGGGAAAGGCTACACCTTC.

The V and J genes are TRBV5-1 and TRBJ1-1; 8 bases are a match to TRBD1. After removal of 1 base from V and 1 base from J, the junction contained 3 bases not matched to a gene. The CDR3 runs to 15 residues. The germline V gene encodes CDR1 SGHRS and CDR2 YFSETQ. Here the CDR3 reads CASSLSDRANTEAFF. The CDR3 bases are TGCGCCAGCAGCTTGTCGGACAGGGCGAACACTGAAGCTTTCTTT.

This chain's CDR3 is CAFRGIDGYTF. The CDR3 nucleotides read TGTGCCTTTCGGGGCATTGATGGCTACACCTTC. V is TRBV6-6 and J is TRBJ1-2, with a weak D call TRBD1 (5 bases). The CDR3 is made up of 11 amino acids. Per germline, CDR1 MNHNY and CDR2 SVGAGI (reference sequence). Trimming pared 11 bases from V and 6 bases from J, leaving 13 bases between.

Only one count was recorded for this clone. The CDR3: CASARGSYNEQFF. The CDR3, as DNA: TGTGCCAGCGCTCGCGGATCCTACAATGAGCAGTTCTTC. V gene TRBV2 combines with J gene TRBJ2-1; D is undetermined. Germline V gene sequence: CDR1 SNHLY, CDR2 FYNNEI. V lost 8 bases and J lost 1, with 9 bases in between. This CDR3 spans 13 amino acids.

This chain uses TRBV3-1 (or the pseudogene TRBV3-2) with TRBJ1-1; no reliable D call. Germline values: CDR1 LGHDT, CDR2 YNNKEL (reference sequence). V was clipped by 2 bases and J by 8 bases, with 6 bases between them. There are 11 residues in the CDR3. The CDR3, as DNA: TGTGCCAGCAGCCAATTACGGGAAGCTTTCTTT. Protein: CASSQLREAFF.

V is TRBV21-1 and J is TRBJ2-6. TRBV21-1 is labeled a pseudogene. The CDR3 covers 21 residues. The CDR3 region is CASSKGGRPEGGYSGANVLTF. CDR3 coding DNA: TGTGCCAGCAGCAAAGGGGGGAGGCCCGAAGGGGGTTACTCTGGGGCCAACGTCCTGACTTTC.

J is TRBJ2-5 and V is TRBV5-1; 9 nucleotides match TRBD2. Germline-derived CDR1 and CDR2 are SGHRS and YFSETQ. V dropped 4 bases and J dropped 1; count of bases not matched to a gene: 8. This CDR3 is built from 16 residues. CDR3 loop: CASSDIRRGGQETQYF. CDR3 in DNA: TGCGCCAGCAGCGACATCCGGCGGGGGGGCCAAGAGACCCAGTACTTC.

The chain links TRBV19 to TRBJ2-2, with D possibly matching TRBD1 (5 bases). V lost 4 bases and J 6 bases, leaving 15 bases between the germline ends. Germline V gives CDR1 LNHDA, CDR2 SQIVND (reference sequence). There are 15 residues in the CDR3. CDR3: CASSTHGQGAGELFF. The CDR3, as DNA: TGTGCCAGTAGTACCCACGGACAAGGGGCCGGGGAGCTGTTTTTT.

The J gene is TRBJ2-3, the V gene TRBV1; the table's TRBD1 call for D was not verified on the DNA. TRBV1 is listed as a pseudogene. There are 15 residues in the CDR3. Here the CDR3 DNA reads TGCACCAGCAGCCAGGGGGCTAGTTTAGTAGATACGCAGTATTTT. Its translation: CTSSQGASLVDTQYF.

V usage is TRBV7-9 and J usage is TRBJ2-7; D ambiguous. Germline V gene data show CDR1 as SEHNR and CDR2 as FQNEAQ (reference sequence). The CDR3 is made up of 12 amino acids. The V gene lost 3 bases and the J gene lost 6 bases, with 9 bases spanning the gap. The CDR3 loop reads CASSLTPLEQYF. The CDR3 DNA follows: TGTGCCAGCAGCTTGACACCGCTCGAGCAGTACTTC.

This chain connects TRBV5-1 to TRBJ2-7, with 12 bases aligning to TRBD1. The CDR3 runs 17 residues. Per the germline V gene, CDR1 is SGHRS and CDR2 is YFSETQ. V lost 3 bases to trimming and J lost 7 bases; unmatched junction nucleotides: 14. The CDR3 loop is CASSSGTRDRGLREQYF. CDR3 DNA sequence: TGCGCCAGCAGCTCCGGAACCCGGGACAGGGGGCTTCGGGAGCAGTACTTC.

V usage is TRBV2 and J usage is TRBJ2-2; D not certain. Germline lookup yields CDR1 SNHLY and CDR2 FYNNEI. Trimming stripped 9 bases from V and 0 bases from J, with 8 bases between. The CDR3 consists of 13 residues. CDR3 residues: CASTPTNTGELFF. The CDR3 coding sequence is TGTGCCAGTACACCAACGAACACCGGGGAGCTGTTTTTT.

The chain recombines TRBV13 with TRBJ2-3; a weak D match, TRBD1 (6 bases). Trimming left V 6 bases short and J 4 bases short, with 20 bases between. There are 16 residues in the CDR3. Germline V lookup: CDR1 PRHDT, CDR2 FYEKMQ (reference sequence). The CDR3 bases are TGTGCCAGCAGTAACTCTCAGGGGAGAGTGGCAGATACGCAGTATTTT. Protein sequence: CASSNSQGRVADTQYF.

The rearrangement uses TRBV3-1 (or the pseudogene TRBV3-2) and TRBJ1-6, with a tentative D call TRBD1 (5 bases). The V gene's germline CDR1 is LGHDT and CDR2 YNNKEL (reference sequence). With 0 bases removed from V and 7 bases from J, the gap between germline ends came to 13 bases. The CDR3 is 16 amino acids. This chain's CDR3 is CASSQDRAVPNSPLHF. The CDR3, as DNA: TGTGCCAGCAGCCAAGACAGGGCAGTTCCGAATTCACCCCTCCACTTT.

This chain uses TRBV5-4 with TRBJ2-2; 11 bases map to TRBD2. J lost 5 bases, V lost 4 bases, and 4 bases had no gene match. CDR1 is SGHNT, CDR2 YYREEE, per germline (reference sequence). The CDR3 loop spans 15 amino acids. The CDR3 is CASSPWTSGTGELFF. The CDR3 bases are TGTGCCAGCAGCCCTTGGACTAGCGGGACCGGGGAGCTGTTTTTT.

The chain carries TRBV27 and TRBJ2-7; D is uncertain. V dropped 8 bases and J dropped 2 bases, with 13 bases sitting between them. The CDR3 is made up of 13 amino acids. Germline V lookup: CDR1 MNHEY, CDR2 SMNVEV (reference sequence). CDR3 residues: CASSVGGPYEQYF. DNA of the CDR3: TGTGCCAGCTCGGTCGGCGGACCCTACGAGCAGTACTTC.

The chain has TRBV6-1 and TRBJ2-7, with D unclear. Germline V gives CDR1 MNHNS, CDR2 SASEGT. V shed 2 bases and J shed 6 bases, with 5 bases lying between them. This CDR3 contains 11 residues. CDR3 amino acids: CASSERPEQYF. CDR3 DNA sequence: TGTGCCAGCAGTGAAAGGCCCGAGCAGTACTTC.

The genes are TRBV5-1 and TRBJ2-3; 10 bases fit TRBD2. Germline V lookup: CDR1 SGHRS, CDR2 YFSETQ. The CDR3 extends over 15 amino acids. V lost 5 bases, J lost 5 bases, and 8 bases stayed unmatched. This chain's CDR3 is CASRNQLAGKDTQYF. CDR3 sequence (DNA): TGCGCCAGCAGAAACCAACTAGCGGGGAAAGATACGCAGTATTTT.

The chain carries TRBV9 and TRBJ2-1; no clear D gene. This CDR3 is 17 amino acids long. Germline V gene data show CDR1 as SGDLS and CDR2 as YYNGEE. With 0 bases removed from V and 6 bases from J, the gap between germline ends came to 19 bases. Here the CDR3 reads CASSVGLVGSSVNEQFF. CDR3 nucleotide sequence: TGTGCCAGCAGCGTAGGGTTAGTCGGGTCATCGGTCAATGAGCAGTTCTTC.

V gene TRBV4-1 combines with J gene TRBJ2-7; D possibly matches TRBD1 or TRBD2 (5 bases each). Trimming took 1 base from V and 5 from J, leaving 12 bases between them. CDR1 and CDR2 (germline): MGHRA, YSYEKL. CDR3 size: 14 residues. As DNA, the CDR3 is TGCGCCAGCAGCCAAGTCGGTTTGGGGGACGAGCAGTACTTC. Translating it yields CASSQVGLGDEQYF.

V usage is TRBV6-5 and J usage is TRBJ1-2; unclear D gene. Per germline, CDR1 MNHEY and CDR2 SVGAGI. With 2 bases removed from V and 6 bases from J, the gap between germline ends came to 10 bases. The CDR3 spans 13 residues. In DNA, the CDR3 is TGTGCCAGCAGTTACGCCATGGGAGATGGCTACACCTTC. Translated: CASSYAMGDGYTF.

The V call is TRBV7-9, the J call TRBJ1-5, with a tentative D call TRBD1 (5 bases). Trimming pared 1 base from V and 7 bases from J, leaving 14 bases between. This CDR3 contains 15 residues. CDR1 SEHNR and CDR2 FQNEAQ come from the germline V gene (reference sequence). In DNA form, the CDR3 reads TGTGCCAGCAGCTTAGGGGGGTCGGGCTCGCAGCCCCAGCATTTT. The encoded protein is CASSLGGSGSQPQHF.

The table lists this clone with a few counts. This rearrangement joins TRBV27 to TRBJ2-7; possibly TRBD1 or TRBD2 for D (5 bases each). The germline V gene has CDR1 MNHEY and CDR2 SMNVEV (reference sequence). V was pared by 8 bases and J by 2 bases, with 13 bases between. CDR3 length: 13 amino acids. Written as DNA, the CDR3 is TGTGCCAGCTCCGGGACGGCTGCCTACGAGCAGTACTTC. It translates to CASSGTAAYEQYF.

This chain links TRBV27 with TRBJ2-7; D possibly matches TRBD1 or TRBD2 (6 bases each). The V end was cut by 4 bases, the J end by 0 bases, with 13 bases between. The CDR3 is made up of 15 amino acids. Germline lookup yields CDR1 MNHEY and CDR2 SMNVEV (reference sequence). CDR3 in DNA: TGTGCCAGCAGTTACGGGGGCAGAGACTCCTACGAGCAGTACTTC. Protein product: CASSYGGRDSYEQYF.

The chain's CDR3 is CATSADGTDTQYF. The CDR3 nucleotides are TGTGCCACCAGTGCTGACGGCACAGATACGCAGTATTTT. The rearrangement joins TRBV24-1 to TRBJ2-3; no clear D gene. The CDR3 length is 13 residues. Germline V lookup: CDR1 KGHDR, CDR2 SFDVKD. Trimming shortened V by 5 bases and J by 1 base, and 6 bases separated the two germline ends.

The V and J genes are TRBV7-8 and TRBJ1-1; D uncertain. There are 13 residues in the CDR3. From germline, CDR1 is SGHVS and CDR2 FQNEAQ. Trimming left V 1 base short and J 9 bases short, with 12 bases between. CDR3 DNA: TGTGCCAGCAGCTTAGATGGTGCAGCCCAAGCTTTCTTT. Protein sequence: CASSLDGAAQAFF. The full variable domain, its missing parts supplied by reference TRBV7-8 and TRBJ1-1, is GAGVSQSPRYKVAKRGQDVALRCDPISGHVSLFWYQQALGQGPEFLTYFQNEAQLDKSGLPSDRFFAERPEGSVSTLKIQRTQQEDSAVYLCASSLDGAAQAFFGQGTRLTVV.